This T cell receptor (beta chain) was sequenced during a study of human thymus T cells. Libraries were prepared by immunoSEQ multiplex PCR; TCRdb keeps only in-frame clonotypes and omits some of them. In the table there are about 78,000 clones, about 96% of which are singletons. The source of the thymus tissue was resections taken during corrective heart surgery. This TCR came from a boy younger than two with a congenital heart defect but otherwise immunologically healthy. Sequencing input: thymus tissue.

The CDR3 coding sequence is TGTGCCAGCAGTTCCGGGACAGGGGCGGAACCCTACGAGCAGTACTTC. Its protein is CASSSGTGAEPYEQYF. V and J are TRBV27 and TRBJ2-7; TRBD1 matches 10 bases. There are 16 residues in the CDR3. Germline V lookup: CDR1 MNHEY, CDR2 SMNVEV (reference sequence). V dropped 4 bases and J dropped 2; count of bases not matched to a gene: 8.